This T cell receptor (beta chain) was observed in a study of technical replicates of blood from several donors (dated by TCRdb to about 2017). V ends up 5 bases short and J 4 bases short, with an unmatched junction base count of 11. Via the germline V gene, CDR1 is SGHTA and CDR2 FQGTGA. Spanning cysteine to phenylalanine, the CDR3 consists of 16 amino acids. The retained sequence is limited to the CDR3, 48 bases, with the frame set at the first base. To prepare the library, the immunoSEQ multiplex PCR assay was applied. TCRdb holds this immuneACCESS table with in-frame rearrangements only. Some clones are missing; in checked studies, unresolved V genes explain under half, and the rest has no known cause. This sample has around 100,000 clones in its table, and over 85% of those were observed once. Less than 0.35% of the sample comes from the top ten. About this clone: The specificity of this receptor is unknown. No much larger clonotype is one base removed from it; base qualities were not supplied.

The receptor chain draws on TRBV7-3 and TRBJ1-5; 7 central bases correspond to TRBD1. Sequenced sample: T cells isolated from PBMCs. The receptor comes from a human donor in good health. This receptor carries the CDR3 CASSNRQGWGNQPQHF. The sequence in DNA is TGTGCCAGCAGCAATAGACAGGGATGGGGGAATCAGCCCCAGCATTTT.